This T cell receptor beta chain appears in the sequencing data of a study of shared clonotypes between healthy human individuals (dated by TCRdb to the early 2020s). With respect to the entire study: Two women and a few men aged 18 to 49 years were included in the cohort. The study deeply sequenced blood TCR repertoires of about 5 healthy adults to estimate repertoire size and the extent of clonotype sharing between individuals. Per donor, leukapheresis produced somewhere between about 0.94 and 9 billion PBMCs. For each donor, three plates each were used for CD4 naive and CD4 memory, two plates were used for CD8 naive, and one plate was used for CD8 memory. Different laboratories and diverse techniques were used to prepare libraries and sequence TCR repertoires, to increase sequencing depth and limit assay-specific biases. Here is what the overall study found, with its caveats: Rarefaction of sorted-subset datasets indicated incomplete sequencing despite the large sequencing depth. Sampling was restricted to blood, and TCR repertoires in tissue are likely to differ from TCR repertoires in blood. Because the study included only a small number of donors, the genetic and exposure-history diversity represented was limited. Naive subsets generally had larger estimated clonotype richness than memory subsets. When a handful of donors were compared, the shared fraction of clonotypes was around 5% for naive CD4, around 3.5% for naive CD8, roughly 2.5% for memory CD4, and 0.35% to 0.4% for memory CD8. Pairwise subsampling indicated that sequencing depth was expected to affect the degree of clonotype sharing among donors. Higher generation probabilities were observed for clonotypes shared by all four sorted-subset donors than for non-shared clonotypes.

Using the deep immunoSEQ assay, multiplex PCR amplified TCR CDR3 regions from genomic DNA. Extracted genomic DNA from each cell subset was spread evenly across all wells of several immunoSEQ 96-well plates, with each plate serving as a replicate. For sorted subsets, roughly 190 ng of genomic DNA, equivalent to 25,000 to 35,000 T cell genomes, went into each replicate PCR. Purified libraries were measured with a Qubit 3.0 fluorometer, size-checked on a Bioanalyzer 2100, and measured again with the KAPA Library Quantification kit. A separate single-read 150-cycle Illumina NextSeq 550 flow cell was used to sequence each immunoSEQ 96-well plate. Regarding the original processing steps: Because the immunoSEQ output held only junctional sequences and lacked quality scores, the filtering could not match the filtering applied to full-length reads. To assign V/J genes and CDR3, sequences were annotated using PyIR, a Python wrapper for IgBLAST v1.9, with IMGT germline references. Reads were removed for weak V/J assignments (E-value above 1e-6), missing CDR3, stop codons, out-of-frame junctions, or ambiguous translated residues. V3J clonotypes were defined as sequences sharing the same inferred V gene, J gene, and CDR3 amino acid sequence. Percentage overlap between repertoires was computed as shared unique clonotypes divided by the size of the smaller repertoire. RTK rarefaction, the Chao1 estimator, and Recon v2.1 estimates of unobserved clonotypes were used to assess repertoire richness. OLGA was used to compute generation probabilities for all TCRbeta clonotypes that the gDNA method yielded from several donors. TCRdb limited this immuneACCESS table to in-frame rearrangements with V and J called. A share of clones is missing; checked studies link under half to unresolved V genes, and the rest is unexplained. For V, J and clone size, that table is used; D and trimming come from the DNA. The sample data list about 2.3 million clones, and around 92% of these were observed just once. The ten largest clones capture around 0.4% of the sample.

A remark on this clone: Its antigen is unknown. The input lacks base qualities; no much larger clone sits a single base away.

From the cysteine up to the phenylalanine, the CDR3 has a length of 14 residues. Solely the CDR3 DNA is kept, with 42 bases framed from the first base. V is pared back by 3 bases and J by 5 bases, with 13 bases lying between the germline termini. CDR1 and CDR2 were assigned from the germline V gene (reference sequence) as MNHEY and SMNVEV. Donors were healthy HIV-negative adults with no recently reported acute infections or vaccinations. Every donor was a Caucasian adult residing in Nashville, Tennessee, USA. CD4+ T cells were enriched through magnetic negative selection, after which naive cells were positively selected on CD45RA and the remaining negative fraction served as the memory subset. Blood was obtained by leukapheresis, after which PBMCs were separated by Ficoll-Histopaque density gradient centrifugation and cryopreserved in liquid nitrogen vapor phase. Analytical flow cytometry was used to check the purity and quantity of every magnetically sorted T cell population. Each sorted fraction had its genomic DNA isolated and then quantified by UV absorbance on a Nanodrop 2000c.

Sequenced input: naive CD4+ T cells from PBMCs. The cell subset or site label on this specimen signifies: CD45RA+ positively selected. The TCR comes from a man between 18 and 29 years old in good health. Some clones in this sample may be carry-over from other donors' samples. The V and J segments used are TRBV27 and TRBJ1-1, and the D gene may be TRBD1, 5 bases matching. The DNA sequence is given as TGTGCCAGCAGTTTCCATGACGGGGGAACTGAAGCTTTCTTT. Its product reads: CASSFHDGGTEAFF.